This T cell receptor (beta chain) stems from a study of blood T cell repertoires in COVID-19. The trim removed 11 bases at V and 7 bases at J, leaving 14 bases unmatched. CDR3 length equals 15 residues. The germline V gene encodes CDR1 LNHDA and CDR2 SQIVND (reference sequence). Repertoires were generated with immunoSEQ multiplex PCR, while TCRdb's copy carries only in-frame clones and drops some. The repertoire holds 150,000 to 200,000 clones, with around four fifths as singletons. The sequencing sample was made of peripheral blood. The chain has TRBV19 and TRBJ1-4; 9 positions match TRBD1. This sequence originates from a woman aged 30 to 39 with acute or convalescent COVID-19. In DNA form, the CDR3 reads TGTGCCGTATCCGGGACAGGGACAAGAAGTGAAAAACTGTTTTTT. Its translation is CAVSGTGTRSEKLFF.